This TCR beta chain originates from a study of shared clonotypes between healthy human individuals. Trimming shortened V by 3 bases and J by 7 bases, and 22 bases separated the two germline ends. The length of the CDR3 is 16 residues. Germline CDR1 is LNHNV and CDR2 is YYDKDF (reference sequence). TCRdb keeps only in-frame clones here, not all; method: immunoSEQ multiplex PCR. The sample yields 2 million to 2.5 million clones, about nine tenths seen once. This clone was detected once. Sequences were obtained from naive CD4+ T cells from PBMCs. Subset given: CD45RA+ positively selected. This clonotype originated in a man between 18 and 35 years old in good health. Some clones in this sample may be carry-over from other donors' samples. The chain couples TRBV15 to TRBJ2-7; maybe TRBD1 (6 bases). The CDR3: CATSRRASWTRGEQYF. CDR3 nucleotide sequence: TGTGCCACCAGCAGGAGGGCTTCCTGGACCAGGGGAGAGCAGTACTTC.